This T cell receptor (beta chain) was identified in a study of blood T cell repertoires in COVID-19. In the original analysis: Amplification of reference gene primers was used by the study to estimate nucleated cell counts. Here immunoSEQ multiplex PCR was the method, and the copy in TCRdb shows in-frame clones only, minus some. That table furnishes V, J and clone size, whereas the DNA furnished D and trimming. The repertoire holds some 100,000 clones, with approximately 90% as singletons. Sequenced input: peripheral blood. The origin of this receptor is a woman older than 75 with active COVID-19.

The CDR3 spells CASSLEILSGANVLTF. DNA for the CDR3: TGCGCCAGCAGCTTAGAGATACTCTCTGGGGCCAACGTCCTGACTTTC. The chain is built from TRBV5-1 and TRBJ2-6, with D uncertain. CDR3 length equals 16 residues. The V gene lost 2 bases and the J gene lost 0 bases, with 9 bases spanning the gap. CDR1 and CDR2 from the germline V gene are SGHRS and YFSETQ.